This entry features one TCR beta chain sequence. The antigen is not known. This sample is drawn from a study of cytomegalovirus exposure and HLA in healthy donors. PCR amplification relied on 60 Vbeta primers (plus 13 Jbeta primers). Libraries were prepared by immunoSEQ multiplex PCR; TCRdb keeps only in-frame clonotypes and omits some of them. In the table there are 110,000 or so clones, roughly 77% of which are singletons. The V segment lost 5 bases and the J segment 2 bases; nucleotides outside the gene matches: 4. Germline V gene data show CDR1 as SGHTA and CDR2 as FQGNSA. This CDR3 contains 15 residues. Findings of the study overall: A missense variant in DCLRE1C was later tied to TCR beta V- and J-gene trimming.

The sequence was collected from a man aged 50-59 years in good health and CMV-seropositive. Sequencing input: PBMCs. V is TRBV7-2 and J is TRBJ1-3; TRBD1 aligns across 9 bases. CDR3 DNA: TGTGCCAGCAGCAACTACAGGGGGCCTGGAAACACCATATATTTT. This codes for CASSNYRGPGNTIYF.